This entry lists 18 T cell receptor beta chains sequenced from one sample in a study of CD8 T cells in ankylosing spondylitis. Study-level findings and limits: Typical of ankylosing spondylitis blood, it appeared, was a TCR beta motif of seven to nine highly homologous variants.

TCRdb recomputed calls from the 5' RACE reads with MiXCR, one row per CDR3 protein. This sample has hundreds of thousands of distinct CDR3 sequences, with about an eighth found just once. Their antigens are not known. The sample was blood, either unsorted or a sorted T cell fraction (not recorded which). The receptors originated from a male donor with ankylosing spondylitis.

The chain recombines TRBV7-9 with TRBJ2-7; possible D gene TRBD2, 5 bases. V lost 4 bases and J 7 bases, leaving 20 bases between the germline ends. The CDR3 sequence is 15 residues long. Germline V gives CDR1 SEHNR, CDR2 FQNEAQ (reference sequence). The CDR3 DNA sequence: TGTGCCAGCAGCTCTTTTGGAGCCCGCCGGGGAGAGCAGTACTTC. Amino acid sequence: CASSSFGARRGEQYF.

This clonotype was observed many times. This sequence joins TRBV24-1 and TRBJ2-3; D is possibly TRBD1 (6 bases). The CDR3 loop spans 15 amino acids. Germline CDR1 is KGHDR and CDR2 is SFDVKD. V lost 3 bases and J 1 base, leaving 10 bases between the germline ends. The CDR3 DNA is TGTGCCACCAGTGATCGGCCAGGGGGCACAGATACGCAGTATTTT. It specifies CATSDRPGGTDTQYF.

This clonotype was found a few times. The V gene is TRBV20-1, the J gene TRBJ2-2; 7 positions match TRBD1. Germline lookup yields CDR1 DFQATT and CDR2 SNEGSKA (reference sequence). Losses at the gene ends were 6 bases for V and 0 bases for J; bases not matched to a gene: 10. CDR3 length: 16 amino acids. CDR3: CSARDSPATNTGELFF. The CDR3 region has the DNA TGCAGTGCCAGGGACAGCCCGGCGACGAACACCGGGGAGCTGTTTTTT.

This clonotype was detected a few times. The V call is TRBV10-3, the J call TRBJ1-6, with TRBD1 matching over 9 bases. With 2 bases clipped from V and 10 bases from J, the junction kept 6 bases outside the gene matches. CDR3 length: 15 amino acids. Germline V lookup: CDR1 ENHRY, CDR2 SYGVKD. The chain's CDR3 is CAISEGDRGLSPLHF. CDR3 nucleotides: TGTGCCATCAGTGAGGGCGACAGGGGGTTATCACCCCTCCACTTT.

V gene TRBV5-5 combines with J gene TRBJ2-6; 8 nucleotides agree with TRBD1. V was pared by 3 bases and J by 1 base, with 9 bases of the junction left unmatched. Germline V lookup: CDR1 SGHKS, CDR2 YYEKEE (reference sequence). The CDR3 consists of 18 residues. The CDR3 bases are TGTGCCAGCAGCTCCGCAGGGGGCGCAGGTTCTGGGGCCAACGTCCTGACTTTC. This encodes CASSSAGGAGSGANVLTF.

CDR3 nucleotides: TGTGCCAGCAGCTGGGCGAGTGGTTGGGAAGAGACCCAGTACTTC. Its protein is CASSWASGWEETQYF. The chain combines TRBV7-2 with TRBJ2-5, with no clear D. Trimming removed 4 bases from V and 3 bases from J, with 15 bases in between. The CDR3 consists of 15 residues. Germline V gives CDR1 SGHTA, CDR2 FQGNSA. The full variable domain, rest sourced from reference TRBV7-2 and TRBJ2-5, is GAGVSQSPSNKVTEKGKDVELRCDPISGHTALYWYRQSLGQGLEFLIYFQGNSAPDKSGLPSDRFSAERTGGSVSTLTIQRTQQEDSAVYLCASSWASGWEETQYFGPGTRLLVL.

DNA for the CDR3: TGTGCCAGCAGTTATCGGTACAGGGGGAGAGGAGGCTACACCTTC. Residues: CASSYRYRGRGGYTF. The chain couples TRBV28 to TRBJ1-2, with 8 bases identical to TRBD1. Germline V gene sequence: CDR1 MDHEN, CDR2 SYDVKM. This CDR3 has 15 amino acids. The V segment lost 4 bases and the J segment 8 bases; nucleotides outside the gene matches: 12.

This clonotype was counted many times. The chain is built from TRBV10-3 and TRBJ2-7; TRBD2 matches at 15 bases. With V trimmed by 1 base and J by 4 bases, 8 bases remained unmatched. The CDR3 totals 18 residues. CDR1 and CDR2 from the germline V gene are ENHRY and SYGVKD. CDR3 in amino acids: CAISEFAGTSGRFYEQYF. DNA of the CDR3: TGTGCCATCAGTGAGTTTGCCGGGACTAGCGGGAGGTTTTACGAGCAGTACTTC.

The V and J genes are TRBV29-1 and TRBJ2-3; D is unclear. The CDR3 sequence is 11 residues long. Between the trimmed V and J ends, which lost 4 bases and 2 bases, there was a span of 4 bases. Germline V CDR1 and CDR2: SQVTM, ANQGSEA. CDR3 sequence reads: CSVGPTDTQYF. CDR3 nucleotides: TGCAGCGTTGGTCCCACAGATACGCAGTATTTT.

This clonotype was counted ten times or more. The rearrangement uses TRBV12-3 or TRBV12-4 and TRBJ1-6; tentatively, D is TRBD1 (6 bases). This CDR3 has 15 amino acids. Trimming took 5 bases from V and 9 from J, leaving 17 bases between them. The CDR3 bases are TGTGCCAGCAGTGCCGTATCCGGACAGTCTTCACCCCTCCACTTT. Its translation: CASSAVSGQSSPLHF.

The chain joins TRBV10-3 to TRBJ2-7; the D gene is possibly TRBD1 (5 bases). This CDR3 is 13 amino acids long. V lost 8 bases and J 6 bases, leaving 17 bases between the germline ends. From germline, CDR1 is ENHRY and CDR2 SYGVKD. The CDR3 sequence is CAIGGQSAVEQYF. The CDR3 nucleotides are TGTGCCATCGGTGGACAAAGCGCAGTCGAGCAGTACTTC.

This clonotype occurred a few times. This chain connects TRBV7-2 to TRBJ2-7, with TRBD2 matching 13 bases. V trimming: 5 bases; J trimming: 6 bases; junction bases outside the gene matches: 4. The V gene's germline CDR1 is SGHTA and CDR2 FQGNSA. The CDR3 runs to 14 residues. In DNA, the CDR3 is TGTGCCAGCAGCAACGGACTAGCGGGAGTCGAGCAGTACTTC. Protein: CASSNGLAGVEQYF.

The CDR3 protein is CASSQGARTGGDGANVLTF. As DNA, the CDR3 is TGTGCCAGCAGCCAAGGGGCCAGGACAGGGGGCGACGGGGCCAACGTCCTGACTTTC. The chain recombines TRBV3-1 with TRBJ2-6; 11 bases align to TRBD1. The CDR3 extends over 19 amino acids. V gave up 1 base and J gave up 4 bases; unmatched junction bases: 9. The germline V gene has CDR1 LGHDT and CDR2 YNNKEL (reference sequence). The full variable domain, with the rest looked up from reference TRBV3-1 and TRBJ2-6, is DTAVSQTPKYLVTQMGNDKSIKCEQNLGHDTMYWYKQDSKKFLKIMFSYNNKELIINETVPNRFSPKSPDKAHLNLHINSLELGDSAVYFCASSQGARTGGDGANVLTFGAGSRLTVL.

The chain links TRBV5-1 to TRBJ1-2; no firm D call. The V end lost 7 bases, the J end lost 4 bases, and 17 bases lay between the germline ends. This CDR3 is built from 14 residues. Germline V gene sequence: CDR1 SGHRS, CDR2 YFSETQ. The CDR3 nucleotides are TGCGCCAGCGCCCCTCTGGAGAGCCTCTATGGCTACACCTTC. The encoded protein is CASAPLESLYGYTF. Supplemented by reference TRBV5-1 and TRBJ1-2, the full variable domain reads KAGVTQTPRYLIKTRGQQVTLSCSPISGHRSVSWYQQTPGQGLQFLFEYFSETQRNKGNFPGRFSGRQFSNSRSEMNVSTLELGDSALYLCASAPLESLYGYTFGSGTRLTVV.

This clonotype was counted at least ten times. The chain is built from TRBV5-1 and TRBJ2-2, with 9 bases that match TRBD2. This CDR3 comprises 17 residues. Germline V gene sequence: CDR1 SGHRS, CDR2 YFSETQ. V was pared by 0 bases and J by 8 bases, with 11 bases of the junction left unmatched. CDR3 in amino acids: CASSLVLGGGASGELFF. DNA of the CDR3: TGCGCCAGCAGCTTGGTCCTCGGCGGGGGGGCCTCGGGGGAGCTGTTTTTT.

About this clonotype itself: A read error may account for a junction end that differs from germline. The V gene is TRBV7-3, the J gene TRBJ2-7, with 10 positions matching TRBD2. There are 13 residues in the CDR3. From germline, CDR1 is SGHTA and CDR2 FQGTGA. The CDR3 region is CASSWRLAGPKTF. CDR3 bases: TGTGCCAGCAGCTGGCGACTAGCGGGCCCTAAGACCTTC. Drawing the rest from reference TRBV7-3 and TRBJ2-7, the complete variable domain is GAGVSQTPSNKVTEKGKYVELRCDPISGHTALYWYRQSLGQGPEFLIYFQGTGAADDSGLPNDRFFAVRPEGSVSTLKIQRTERGDSAVYLCASSWRLAGPKTFGPGTRLTVT.

This clonotype was seen a handful of times. The chain recombines TRBV7-2 with TRBJ1-5, with D possibly matching TRBD1 (6 bases). Germline CDR1 reads SGHTA; CDR2 reads FQGNSA. CDR3 length: 16 amino acids. V was pared by 10 bases and J by 2 bases, with 21 bases between. CDR3 sequence: CATTTATGHGNQPQHF. The CDR3 DNA sequence: TGTGCCACAACAACTGCAACAGGGCACGGCAATCAGCCCCAGCATTTT.

The chain joins TRBV12-3 or TRBV12-4 to TRBJ2-5; the match to TRBD1 covers 10 bases. V lost 7 bases to trimming and J lost 5 bases; unmatched junction nucleotides: 4. There are 13 residues in the CDR3. In DNA form, the CDR3 reads TGTGCCAGCACCTCGGGACAGGGGGAGACCCAGTACTTC. This sequence encodes CASTSGQGETQYF.